Listed here are 31 T cell receptor beta chains from one sample, sequenced in a study of Graves' ophthalmopathy and Graves' hyperthyroidism. RNA served as the template for amplifying TCR beta CDR3 regions. HTBI primers served in a first-round RT-PCR, which a second-round multiplex PCR followed. From the multiplex PCR reads, TCRdb called clonotypes with MiXCR, one entry per CDR3 protein. Among roughly 410,000 distinct CDR3 sequences listed, 15% were seen once. Sequenced sample: peripheral blood. The source of these receptors is a woman in her late teens or twenties with stable Graves' hyperthyroidism.

This clonotype was seen at least ten times. The chain joins TRBV12-3 or TRBV12-4 to TRBJ1-1, with TRBD1 matching over 9 bases. The CDR3 sequence is 14 residues long. The junction had 8 bases not matched to a gene; V was cut back by 5 bases and J by 7 bases. CDR3 sequence reads: CASSLTGGYGEAFF. CDR3 nucleotides: TGTGCCAGCAGTCTCACAGGGGGCTACGGTGAAGCTTTCTTT.

The V call is TRBV6-2 or TRBV6-3, the J call TRBJ2-6; D not certain. V gave up 6 bases and J gave up 4 bases, with 10 bases separating them. Germline V lookup: CDR1 MNHEY, CDR2 SVGEGT. The CDR3 extends over 14 amino acids. The CDR3: CASRDMAGANVLTF. The CDR3 bases are TGTGCCAGCAGAGACATGGCCGGGGCCAACGTCCTGACTTTC.

This clonotype was recorded many times. V is TRBV19 and J is TRBJ1-6, with D maybe TRBD1 (5 bases). The germline V gene encodes CDR1 LNHDA and CDR2 SQIVND (reference sequence). Trimming took off 3 bases at V and 8 bases at J, with 23 bases between the two ends. The length of the CDR3 is 18 residues. CDR3 residues: CASSMGTATGLSDSPLHF. In DNA form, the CDR3 reads TGTGCCAGTAGTATGGGAACTGCTACAGGTCTAAGTGATTCACCCCTCCACTTT.

The chain couples TRBV20-1 to TRBJ2-5; D perhaps matches TRBD2 (6 bases). Germline V CDR1 and CDR2: DFQATT, SNEGSKA (reference sequence). This CDR3 is built from 14 residues. V lost 1 base and J 1 base, leaving 10 bases between the germline ends. CDR3 amino acids: CSARGGSGQETQYF. In nucleotides, the CDR3 is TGCAGTGCTAGAGGAGGTAGCGGCCAAGAGACCCAGTACTTC.

This clonotype appeared many times. V and J are TRBV11-3 and TRBJ1-1; D might be TRBD1 (6 bases). Germline assignment: CDR1 SGHNT and CDR2 YENEEA. V lost 1 base and J 1 base, leaving 10 bases between the germline ends. CDR3 length: 15 residues. The CDR3 DNA reads TGTGCCAGCAGCTTAGGGCGGGGACAGAACACTGAAGCTTTCTTT. Its translation: CASSLGRGQNTEAFF.

As regards this clonotype: The conserved phenylalanine or tryptophan normally closing the CDR3 is absent here, so this likely arose from a read error. The chain uses TRBV20-1 and TRBJ1-5; TRBD1 matches at 7 bases. The CDR3 loop spans 15 amino acids. V was pared by 6 bases and J by 7 bases, with 15 bases of the junction left unmatched. From germline, CDR1 is DFQATT and CDR2 SNEGSKA (reference sequence). The CDR3 loop reads CSATPRDRVRQPQHY. The DNA for the CDR3 is TGCAGTGCCACTCCCCGCGACAGGGTCCGACAGCCCCAGCATTAT.

The table lists this clonotype with many counts. V and J are TRBV7-8 and TRBJ2-5, with 12 bases aligning to TRBD1. The CDR3 covers 15 residues. CDR1 and CDR2 (germline): SGHVS, FQNEAQ. Unmatched junction bases numbered 7, after V lost 7 bases and J lost 4 bases. The CDR3 DNA reads as TGTGCCAGCACCTACGGGACAGGGGGCGTAGAGACCCAGTACTTC. Encoded protein: CASTYGTGGVETQYF.

This chain connects TRBV14 to TRBJ2-5; TRBD2 matches 13 bases. This CDR3 spans 16 amino acids. From germline, CDR1 is SGHDN and CDR2 FVKESK. Unmatched junction bases numbered 3, after V lost 4 bases and J lost 1 base. The CDR3 DNA reads as TGTGCCAGCAGCCGTGGACTAGCGGGGGTCCAAGAGACCCAGTACTTC. Translating gives CASSRGLAGVQETQYF.

This chain's CDR3 is CAWSVLGRVNYGYTF. DNA of the CDR3: TGTGCCTGGAGTGTACTGGGCAGGGTGAACTATGGCTACACCTTC. The chain employs TRBV30 and TRBJ1-2; possible D gene TRBD1, 5 bases. This CDR3 is built from 15 residues. Trimming left V 0 bases short and J 2 bases short, with 13 bases between. Germline-derived CDR1 and CDR2 are GTSNPN and SVGIG (reference sequence).

This clonotype occurred many times. The gene calls are TRBV6-1 and TRBJ2-7; unclear D gene. Deletions cut 8 bases from V and 3 bases from J, with 8 bases between. This CDR3 contains 11 residues. Looked up from germline, CDR1 is MNHNS and CDR2 is SASEGT. DNA for the CDR3: TGTGCCAGCCTATACGGCTACGAGCAGTACTTC. Translated, it gives CASLYGYEQYF.

The genes are TRBV5-1 and TRBJ1-1, with D hard to call. The V gene lost 3 bases and the J gene lost 0 bases, with 24 bases spanning the gap. Germline assignment: CDR1 SGHRS and CDR2 YFSETQ. The CDR3 has 19 residues. The CDR3 loop reads CASSSLAQVGRGMNTEAFF. The DNA for the CDR3 is TGCGCCAGCAGCTCCCTCGCTCAGGTTGGTCGAGGCATGAACACTGAAGCTTTCTTT.

This clonotype was seen at least ten times. The V and J genes are TRBV5-1 and TRBJ2-7, with D tentatively TRBD2 (5 bases). Per the germline V gene, CDR1 is SGHRS and CDR2 is YFSETQ. CDR3 size: 13 residues. With 1 base removed from V and 7 bases from J, the gap between germline ends came to 12 bases. Here the CDR3 reads CASSLSATGEQYF. The CDR3 nucleotides are TGCGCCAGCAGCTTGAGTGCTACGGGGGAGCAGTACTTC.

This clonotype was observed many times. One end of the junction varies from germline; a read error may be responsible. CDR3 loop: CASSLGLQETQYF. CDR3 nucleotide sequence: TGTGCCAGCAGCTTGGGCCTACAAGAGACCCAGTACTTC. J is TRBJ2-5 and V is TRBV5-1; D remains unclear. Germline loops: CDR1 SGHRS, CDR2 YFSETQ. This CDR3 spans 13 amino acids.

This chain joins TRBV7-9 and TRBJ1-2; 7 nucleotides agree with TRBD1. With V trimmed by 5 bases and J by 4 bases, 10 bases remained unmatched. CDR3 length equals 15 residues. In germline, CDR1 is SEHNR, CDR2 FQNEAQ (reference sequence). This CDR3 is CASSVTPGQIYGYTF. The CDR3 nucleotides read TGTGCCAGCAGCGTAACACCGGGACAGATCTATGGCTACACCTTC. The full variable domain, in which reference TRBV7-9 and TRBJ1-2 provide the parts outside the CDR3, is DTGVSQNPRHKITKRGQNVTFRCDPISEHNRLYWYRQTLGQGPEFLTYFQNEAQLEKSRLLSDRFSAERPKGSFSTLEIQRTEQGDSAMYLCASSVTPGQIYGYTFGSGTRLTVV.

The chain is built from TRBV5-1 and TRBJ1-6; no reliable D call. CDR3 length equals 16 residues. V was shortened by 0 bases and J by 12 bases, with 19 bases between the two germline ends. Germline V gene sequence: CDR1 SGHRS, CDR2 YFSETQ. The CDR3 here is CASSLVSVRFGRPLHF. In DNA form, the CDR3 reads TGCGCCAGCAGCTTGGTCTCCGTTAGGTTTGGACGACCCCTCCACTTT.

V gene TRBV12-3 or TRBV12-4 combines with J gene TRBJ1-2; D remains unclear. This CDR3 comprises 17 residues. The V end lost 3 bases, the J end lost 2 bases, and 19 bases lay between the germline ends. The CDR3 nucleotides read TGTGCCAGCAGTTTTCGTGTACGGTCAAAGTCGAACTATGGCTACACCTTC. Protein: CASSFRVRSKSNYGYTF.

This clonotype was detected ten times or more. This chain connects TRBV6-2 or TRBV6-3 to TRBJ1-1, with 7 bases identical to TRBD1. Germline V gives CDR1 MNHEY, CDR2 SVGEGT. The CDR3 has 16 amino acids. V lost 6 bases to trimming and J lost 7 bases; unmatched junction nucleotides: 17. This CDR3 reads CASRDLDRQMVHEAFF. DNA of the CDR3: TGTGCCAGCAGGGATCTGGACAGGCAAATGGTACATGAAGCTTTCTTT.

The sample holds many counts of this clonotype. CDR3 residues: CSVVQGGLGTEAFF. In nucleotides, the CDR3 is TGCAGCGTTGTGCAGGGCGGGTTGGGCACTGAAGCTTTCTTT. The chain recombines TRBV29-1 with TRBJ1-1; D may be TRBD1 (5 bases). Germline assignment: CDR1 SQVTM and CDR2 ANQGSEA. This CDR3 is built from 14 residues. Trimming pared 4 bases from V and 4 bases from J, leaving 16 bases between.

This clonotype was observed at least ten times. The CDR3 reads CASSILGKATEAFF. CDR3 nucleotides: TGTGCCAGTAGTATTCTGGGTAAGGCCACTGAAGCTTTCTTT. The J gene is TRBJ1-1, the V gene TRBV19; D ambiguous. The germline gives CDR1 LNHDA, CDR2 SQIVND (reference sequence). V dropped 3 bases and J dropped 4 bases, with 12 bases sitting between them. The length of the CDR3 is 14 residues. The full variable domain, its missing parts supplied by reference TRBV19 and TRBJ1-1, is DGGITQSPKYLFRKEGQNVTLSCEQNLNHDAMYWYRQDPGQGLRLIYYSQIVNDFQKGDIAEGYSVSREKKESFPLTVTSAQKNPTAFYLCASSILGKATEAFFGQGTRLTVV.

The chain links TRBV30 to TRBJ1-1; weak D call: TRBD1 (5 bases). Germline V CDR1 and CDR2: GTSNPN, SVGIG (reference sequence). The CDR3 has 12 residues. V was shortened by 1 base and J by 4 bases, with 7 bases between the two germline ends. The CDR3 region is CAWSEGPTEAFF. The CDR3 coding sequence is TGTGCCTGGAGTGAGGGGCCCACTGAAGCTTTCTTT.

This clonotype was observed at least ten times. The gene calls are TRBV28 and TRBJ1-1; perhaps TRBD1 as D (6 bases). The germline CDR1 and CDR2 sequences are MDHEN and SYDVKM. V lost 7 bases to trimming and J lost 3 bases, with 18 bases between them. This CDR3 is 15 amino acids long. CDR3 nucleotide sequence: TGTGCCAGCAACGCCCCTGGGAACAGGGACACTGAAGCTTTCTTT. It codes for CASNAPGNRDTEAFF.

This clonotype showed up many times. This chain uses TRBV19 with TRBJ1-5, with TRBD1 as a possible D gene (6 bases). V lost 5 bases, J lost 6 bases, and 17 bases lay in between. Germline CDR1 reads LNHDA; CDR2 reads SQIVND (reference sequence). The CDR3 spans 15 residues. The CDR3 sequence: CASSWKQGSFQPQHF. DNA for the CDR3: TGTGCCAGTAGTTGGAAACAGGGTTCATTTCAGCCCCAGCATTTT.

This clonotype has ten or more counts. The gene calls are TRBV7-2 and TRBJ2-7; maybe TRBD1 (6 bases). The length of the CDR3 is 14 residues. Trimming left V 5 bases short and J 0 bases short, with 11 bases between. Germline-derived CDR1 and CDR2 are SGHTA and FQGNSA. CDR3 sequence reads: CASSRQGGSYEQYF. CDR3 DNA sequence: TGTGCCAGCAGCCGCCAAGGGGGCTCCTACGAGCAGTACTTC.

This clonotype turned up a few times. This chain joins TRBV20-1 and TRBJ2-7, with D perhaps TRBD1 (5 bases). CDR3 size: 15 residues. V lost 1 base, J lost 3 bases, and 16 bases lay in between. Per germline, CDR1 DFQATT and CDR2 SNEGSKA (reference sequence). The CDR3 here is CSARVRRELRYEQYF. In nucleotides, the CDR3 is TGCAGTGCTAGAGTTCGCAGGGAATTACGCTACGAGCAGTACTTC.

This clonotype appeared many times. The chain is built from TRBV19 and TRBJ1-1, with 7 bases lining up with TRBD1. The CDR3 extends over 14 amino acids. V dropped 7 bases and J dropped 9; count of bases not matched to a gene: 14. CDR1 and CDR2 (germline): LNHDA, SQIVND (reference sequence). The DNA of the CDR3 is TGTGCCAGTATAGGGAGGGGGCGGGGAGAACAAGCTTTCTTT. Protein sequence: CASIGRGRGEQAFF.

Ten or more counts support this clonotype. This chain links TRBV12-3 or TRBV12-4 with TRBJ1-5; D ambiguous. The CDR3 totals 12 residues. Trimming removed 4 bases from V and 9 bases from J, with 10 bases in between. This chain's CDR3 is CASSSAQGPQHF. The CDR3 DNA sequence: TGTGCCAGCAGTTCAGCGCAAGGGCCCCAGCATTTT.

This clonotype was picked up a small number of times. V and J are TRBV6-1 and TRBJ2-7; 8 nucleotides line up with TRBD1. Germline values: CDR1 MNHNS, CDR2 SASEGT. The CDR3 is 12 amino acids. V lost 8 bases to trimming and J lost 7 bases; unmatched junction nucleotides: 7. The CDR3 region is CASATGAIEQYF. CDR3 DNA sequence: TGTGCCAGCGCGACAGGGGCCATAGAGCAGTACTTC.

This clonotype was picked up many times. V and J are TRBV10-3 and TRBJ2-7, with TRBD1 matching 7 bases. CDR1 and CDR2 (germline): ENHRY, SYGVKD. J lost 0 bases, V lost 8 bases, and 7 bases had no gene match. The CDR3 length is 14 residues. Written as DNA, the CDR3 is TGTGCCATCCGCGTAGGACAGGACTCCTACGAGCAGTACTTC. Its translation is CAIRVGQDSYEQYF.

This clonotype was counted many times. The J gene is TRBJ1-1, the V gene TRBV12-3 or TRBV12-4; 7 bases fit TRBD1. The V gene end was trimmed by 6 bases and the J gene end by 5 bases; junction bases not matched to a gene: 12. The CDR3 is 15 amino acids. Here the CDR3 reads CASSPIDRVGTEAFF. The DNA for the CDR3 is TGTGCCAGCAGCCCTATAGACAGGGTGGGGACTGAAGCTTTCTTT.

This clonotype turned up a few times. This may come from a read error, since a much larger clone is one base off. The chain has TRBV11-3 and TRBJ2-2; no clear D gene. Germline loops: CDR1 SGHNT, CDR2 YENEEA. This CDR3 spans 13 amino acids. V lost 2 bases to trimming and J lost 6 bases, with 7 bases between them. The CDR3 DNA reads TGTGCCAGCAGCTTACGGGCGGCCGGGGAGCTGTTTTTT. Translated, it gives CASSLRAAGELFF.

This chain joins TRBV20-1 and TRBJ1-2; perhaps TRBD1 as D (6 bases). CDR3 length equals 12 residues. Germline V CDR1 and CDR2: DFQATT, SNEGSKA (reference sequence). V was clipped by 7 bases and J by 4 bases, with 13 bases between them. CDR3 sequence: CSGGGSSYGYTF. The DNA for the CDR3 is TGCAGTGGGGGGGGCTCGAGCTATGGCTACACCTTC.